The 31 T cell receptor beta chains below all came from one sample that was sequenced in a study of T cells in Graves' hyperthyroidism and ophthalmopathy. Amplification yielded TCR beta CDR3 regions, with RNA transcripts as the source. First-round RT-PCR targeting the TCR CDR3 was performed with the HTBI primer set. TCRdb independently ran MiXCR on the multiplex PCR reads; one entry per CDR3 protein. This sample has 530,000 or so distinct CDR3 sequences, with approximately 25% found just once. Sequencing was done on a sample of blood. These receptors all come from a woman aged 25 to 39 with Graves' ophthalmopathy.

This clonotype has more than one count but fewer than ten. The V and J genes are TRBV11-1 and TRBJ1-1, with 7 positions matching TRBD1. Germline CDR1 and CDR2: SGHAT and FQDESV (reference sequence). The CDR3 is 16 residues long. V trimming: 4 bases; J trimming: 3 bases; junction bases outside the gene matches: 11. CDR3 in amino acids: CASSSSLTGRDTEAFF. The CDR3 region has the DNA TGTGCCAGCAGCTCGTCGCTGACAGGGAGGGACACTGAAGCTTTCTTT.

This clonotype was found once. This rearrangement joins TRBV6-1 to TRBJ2-7; 7 nucleotides line up with TRBD2. Trimming took 10 bases from V and 3 from J; bases not matched to a gene: 3. This CDR3 has 11 amino acids. CDR1 is MNHNS, CDR2 SASEGT, per germline. The CDR3 sequence is CAISSGYEQYF. The CDR3 coding sequence is TGTGCCATCTCTAGCGGCTACGAGCAGTACTTC.

The sample holds one count of this clonotype. The chain recombines TRBV12-5 with TRBJ1-1; 7 nucleotides agree with TRBD1. Germline CDR1 LGHNT, CDR2 FRNRAP. With V trimmed by 5 bases and J by 7 bases, 7 bases remained unmatched. The CDR3 is made up of 13 amino acids. Written as DNA, the CDR3 is TGTGCTAGTGGTCGAGGGGACAGCAATGAAGCTTTCTTT. Its protein product is CASGRGDSNEAFF. Drawing the rest from reference TRBV12-5 and TRBJ1-1, the complete variable domain is DARVTQTPRHKVTEMGQEVTMRCQPILGHNTVFWYRQTMMQGLELLAYFRNRAPLDDSGMPKDRFSAEMPDATLATLKIQPSEPRDSAVYFCASGRGDSNEAFFGQGTRLTVV.

The rearrangement joins TRBV12-3 or TRBV12-4 to TRBJ1-1, with a possible D match to TRBD1 (6 bases). The CDR3 length is 15 residues. V dropped 5 bases and J dropped 5 bases, with 18 bases sitting between them. The CDR3 DNA follows: TGTGCCAGCAGTCCGAAGGGACACATTAGGACTGAAGCTTTCTTT. Its protein product is CASSPKGHIRTEAFF.

V gene TRBV6-5 combines with J gene TRBJ1-1; D call uncertain. CDR1 is MNHEY and CDR2 is SVGAGI in the germline V gene. V lost 6 bases, J lost 5 bases, and 16 bases lay in between. CDR3 length: 14 amino acids. CDR3 sequence (DNA): TGTGCCAGCAGCTATATTGACGGAGGAACTGAAGCTTTCTTT. This codes for CASSYIDGGTEAFF.

The J gene is TRBJ2-6, the V gene TRBV10-1; TRBD1 is a possible D gene (6 bases). Per the germline V gene, CDR1 is WNHNN and CDR2 is SYGVQD (reference sequence). V lost 5 bases, J lost 4 bases, and 18 bases lay in between. The CDR3 contains 17 residues. Here the CDR3 reads CASSRTESLSGANVLTF. In nucleotides, the CDR3 is TGCGCCAGCAGTAGGACAGAGTCCCTCTCAGGGGCCAACGTCCTGACTTTC.

This clonotype was seen ten or more times. The CDR3 DNA reads as TGCAGTGCTAGACAATTTGGGACAGGGAAAAGCTACACCTTC. Protein: CSARQFGTGKSYTF. V usage is TRBV20-1 and J usage is TRBJ1-2, with TRBD1 matching 9 bases. After removal of 2 bases from V and 9 bases from J, the junction contained 10 bases not matched to a gene. This CDR3 contains 14 residues. Germline CDR1 DFQATT, CDR2 SNEGSKA (reference sequence).

This clonotype was found many times. The chain uses TRBV9 and TRBJ2-7, with a tentative D call TRBD1 (6 bases). The V end was cut by 3 bases, the J end by 2 bases, with 9 bases between. Germline-derived CDR1 and CDR2 are SGDLS and YYNGEE. The length of the CDR3 is 13 residues. CDR3 sequence (DNA): TGTGCCAGCAGCGGAGGGGGAACCTACGAGCAGTACTTC. It codes for CASSGGGTYEQYF.

This clonotype was recorded many times. The chain recombines TRBV28 with TRBJ1-5; D is unresolved. The CDR3 runs 14 residues. Germline V gene data show CDR1 as MDHEN and CDR2 as SYDVKM. Between the trimmed V and J ends, which lost 9 bases and 3 bases, there was a span of 15 bases. CDR3 DNA: TGTGCCAGTACCAACTATGGGCCCAATCAGCCCCAGCATTTT. Protein sequence: CASTNYGPNQPQHF. The entire variable domain, with the rest obtained from reference TRBV28 and TRBJ1-5, is as follows: DVKVTQSSRYLVKRTGEKVFLECVQDMDHENMFWYRQDPGLGLRLIYFSYDVKMKEKGDIPEGYSVSREKKERFSLILESASTNQTSMYLCASTNYGPNQPQHFGDGTRLSIL.

Ten or more counts support this clonotype. This chain links TRBV12-3 or TRBV12-4 with TRBJ1-1; 8 bases are a match to TRBD1. Losses at the gene ends were 6 bases for V and 7 bases for J; bases not matched to a gene: 7. The CDR3 totals 13 residues. In nucleotides, the CDR3 is TGTGCCAGCAGGGAGGACAGGGCAGTTGAAGCTTTCTTT. Translation gives CASREDRAVEAFF.

This clonotype showed up many times. This chain links TRBV6-1 with TRBJ1-1; possible D gene TRBD1, 6 bases. Trimming pared 6 bases from V and 7 bases from J, leaving 21 bases between. The CDR3 is 15 residues long. Germline CDR1 is MNHNS and CDR2 is SASEGT. CDR3 coding DNA: TGTGCCAGCAGCCCGAATAGGGGGGAAGCGCTTGAAGCTTTCTTT. This sequence encodes CASSPNRGEALEAFF.

This clonotype occurred many times. The V and J genes are TRBV6-5 and TRBJ1-5; no clear D gene. CDR1 is MNHEY and CDR2 is SVGAGI in the germline V gene. The CDR3 contains 15 residues. V shed 2 bases and J shed 3 bases, with 11 bases lying between them. CDR3 in amino acids: CASSYTGSSNQPQHF. In DNA, the CDR3 is TGTGCCAGCAGTTACACTGGCAGTTCCAATCAGCCCCAGCATTTT.

In its sample, this clonotype was seen a few times. The rearrangement uses TRBV10-3 and TRBJ1-5, with TRBD1 matching 7 bases. This CDR3 is built from 14 residues. J lost 2 bases, V lost 6 bases, and 4 bases had no gene match. Germline CDR1 reads ENHRY; CDR2 reads SYGVKD. This chain's CDR3 is CAIRGGGRNQPQHF. DNA of the CDR3: TGTGCCATCAGGGGAGGGGGCCGCAATCAGCCCCAGCATTTT.

This clonotype was recorded a few times. The chain carries TRBV10-3 and TRBJ1-1, with D uncertain. Germline V CDR1 and CDR2: ENHRY, SYGVKD. Trimming shortened V by 10 bases and J by 4 bases, and 25 bases separated the two germline ends. This CDR3 comprises 16 residues. The CDR3 region is CATSSSPGVVGTEAFF. For the CDR3, the DNA is TGTGCCACCAGCAGTTCACCCGGGGTTGTGGGCACTGAAGCTTTCTTT.

This clonotype occurred a few times. The rearrangement joins TRBV7-3 to TRBJ2-2; TRBD1 is a possible D gene (5 bases). The CDR3 is 13 amino acids. CDR1 and CDR2 from the germline V gene are SGHTA and FQGTGA. V shed 5 bases and J shed 4 bases, with 8 bases lying between them. The chain's CDR3 is CASSEDITGELFF. In nucleotides, the CDR3 is TGTGCCAGCAGCGAGGACATCACCGGGGAGCTGTTTTTT. Supplemented by reference TRBV7-3 and TRBJ2-2, the full variable domain reads GAGVSQTPSNKVTEKGKYVELRCDPISGHTALYWYRQSLGQGPEFLIYFQGTGAADDSGLPNDRFFAVRPEGSVSTLKIQRTERGDSAVYLCASSEDITGELFFGEGSRLTVL.

Comment on this clonotype: The junction differs from germline at one of its ends, possibly a read error. The chain is built from TRBV4-3 and TRBJ2-2, with 12 bases lining up with TRBD2. Germline CDR1 is LGHNA and CDR2 is YSLEER. The CDR3 length is 19 residues. DNA of the CDR3: TGCGCCTGGGGAGTATGTCCGGGACTAGCGGGCGATTTCACCGGGGGGCTGTTTTTT. Its translation: CAWGVCPGLAGDFTGGLFF.

This chain uses TRBV9 with TRBJ2-3; D unclear. The V gene lost 3 bases and the J gene lost 1 base, with 6 bases spanning the gap. CDR1 is SGDLS and CDR2 is YYNGEE in the germline V gene. The CDR3 totals 13 residues. The CDR3, as DNA: TGTGCCAGCAGCGCCACTGGCACAGATACGCAGTATTTT. It is translated as CASSATGTDTQYF.

The genes are TRBV4-1 and TRBJ1-6; 10 bases are shared with TRBD1. Germline V gene data show CDR1 as MGHRA and CDR2 as YSYEKL. V lost 5 bases to trimming and J lost 7 bases; unmatched junction nucleotides: 8. This CDR3 comprises 16 residues. CDR3 nucleotides: TGCGCCAGCAGCAGAACCGGGACAGGGGACAATTCACCCCTCCACTTT. Protein: CASSRTGTGDNSPLHF.

This clonotype was found many times. The chain combines TRBV28 with TRBJ1-2; D call uncertain. V was cut by 6 bases and J by 6 bases, with 11 bases left in between. CDR3 size: 12 residues. Germline CDR1 and CDR2: MDHEN and SYDVKM. In DNA, the CDR3 is TGTGCCAGCAGCCTCACATGGGATGGCTACACCTTC. Its translation is CASSLTWDGYTF.

This clonotype was observed many times. CDR3 nucleotides: TGTGCCAGCAGTTTAACCAGCGACTATGGCTACACCTTC. Amino acids: CASSLTSDYGYTF. The chain uses TRBV12-3 or TRBV12-4 and TRBJ1-2; D gene unclear. Deletions cut 2 bases from V and 3 bases from J, with 7 bases between. The CDR3 runs 13 residues.

At least ten counts were recorded for this clonotype. The CDR3 end shows no conserved phenylalanine or tryptophan, and so a read error is likely. The rearrangement links TRBV6-2 or TRBV6-3 to TRBJ1-1; D is uncertain. V lost 5 bases, J lost 1 base, and 14 bases lay in between. CDR1 and CDR2 from the germline V gene are MNHEY and SVGEGT. The CDR3 covers 15 residues. CDR3 bases: TGTGCCAGCAGTACTCCCCGGACTGGGAACACTGAAGCTTTCCTT. Translated: CASSTPRTGNTEAFL.

This clonotype came up many times. The chain has TRBV4-1 and TRBJ1-2; unclear D gene. Trimming removed 1 base from V and 5 bases from J, with 14 bases in between. Germline lookup yields CDR1 MGHRA and CDR2 YSYEKL. CDR3 size: 15 residues. This chain's CDR3 is CASSQVAKTQYGYTF. Written as DNA, the CDR3 is TGCGCCAGCAGCCAAGTTGCCAAGACCCAGTATGGCTACACCTTC.

In its sample, this clonotype was seen many times. The chain couples TRBV7-2 to TRBJ1-5; no clear D gene. This CDR3 is built from 13 residues. Trimming pared 8 bases from V and 2 bases from J, leaving 10 bases between. Germline CDR1 SGHTA, CDR2 FQGNSA. The DNA of the CDR3 is TGTGCCAGCGCAGCGGGCCGCAATCAGCCCCAGCATTTT. It is translated as CASAAGRNQPQHF.

Ten or more counts support this clonotype. The chain combines TRBV7-8 with TRBJ1-1; no clear D gene. Germline loops: CDR1 SGHVS, CDR2 FQNEAQ. V was cut by 7 bases and J by 5 bases, with 17 bases left in between. This CDR3 comprises 14 residues. CDR3 in amino acids: CASTLRRVGTEAFF. The CDR3 DNA is TGTGCCAGCACCCTTAGGCGGGTCGGGACTGAAGCTTTCTTT.

Notes on this clonotype: A much larger clone lies a single base off, so this may be a read error. The chain employs TRBV7-2 and TRBJ1-5; a weak D match, TRBD1 (5 bases). Germline V CDR1 and CDR2: SGHTA, FQGNSA. This CDR3 is 14 amino acids long. The CDR3 is CASSLLGVNRPQHF. The DNA for the CDR3 is TGTGCCAGCAGCTTACTAGGGGTCAATCGGCCCCAGCATTTT.

This clonotype was seen repeatedly, ten times or more. The rearrangement links TRBV2 to TRBJ1-2, with 7 bases lining up with TRBD1. Germline values: CDR1 SNHLY, CDR2 FYNNEI. This CDR3 spans 13 amino acids. Losses at the gene ends were 1 base for V and 7 bases for J; bases not matched to a gene: 3. CDR3 bases: TGTGCCAGCAGTGAAGAGGGGGCAGGTGGCTACACCTTC. As protein: CASSEEGAGGYTF.

CDR3: CASDYSTFGEQYF. CDR3 in DNA: TGTGCCAGCGACTATTCCACATTCGGCGAGCAGTACTTC. The J gene is TRBJ2-7, the V gene TRBV7-9; D may be TRBD2 (5 bases). Germline assignment: CDR1 SEHNR and CDR2 FQNEAQ (reference sequence). The CDR3 runs 13 residues. V shed 8 bases and J shed 6 bases, with 17 bases lying between them. Combining the CDR3 with reference TRBV7-9 and TRBJ2-7 gives the whole variable domain DTGVSQNPRHKITKRGQNVTFRCDPISEHNRLYWYRQTLGQGPEFLTYFQNEAQLEKSRLLSDRFSAERPKGSFSTLEIQRTEQGDSAMYLCASDYSTFGEQYFGPGTRLTVT.

This clonotype showed up just a few times. The J gene is TRBJ1-2, the V gene TRBV12-3 or TRBV12-4; D gene uncertain. CDR3 size: 12 residues. Between the trimmed V and J ends, which lost 6 bases and 3 bases, there was a span of 8 bases. CDR3 sequence: CASRAGYYGYTF. In DNA, the CDR3 is TGTGCCAGCAGAGCCGGCTACTATGGCTACACCTTC.

This clonotype was observed at least ten times. Because it lacks the conserved phenylalanine or tryptophan at the end, this CDR3 is likely a read error. The V call is TRBV29-1, the J call TRBJ1-2; D may be TRBD1 (5 bases). This CDR3 region has 11 residues. V shed 7 bases and J shed 4 bases, with 10 bases lying between them. CDR1 and CDR2 (germline): SQVTM, ANQGSEA. CDR3 protein: CSAGHGYGYTS. CDR3 coding DNA: TGCAGCGCCGGACACGGCTATGGCTACACCTCC.

This clonotype was picked up a small number of times. This sequence joins TRBV19 and TRBJ2-6; no clear D gene. V dropped 7 bases and J dropped 2 bases, with 12 bases sitting between them. The CDR3 extends over 15 amino acids. Germline CDR1 and CDR2: LNHDA and SQIVND (reference sequence). The CDR3 sequence is CASTEAQAGANVLTF. The DNA of the CDR3 is TGTGCCAGTACTGAGGCTCAGGCTGGGGCCAACGTCCTGACTTTC. The variable domain in full, completed from reference TRBV19 and TRBJ2-6, reads DGGITQSPKYLFRKEGQNVTLSCEQNLNHDAMYWYRQDPGQGLRLIYYSQIVNDFQKGDIAEGYSVSREKKESFPLTVTSAQKNPTAFYLCASTEAQAGANVLTFGAGSRLTVL.

This clonotype was observed many times. This chain connects TRBV19 to TRBJ1-5, with D tentatively TRBD1 (5 bases). The germline V gene has CDR1 LNHDA and CDR2 SQIVND (reference sequence). Trimming cost V 7 bases and J 6 bases, with 10 bases left between them. This CDR3 spans 12 amino acids. CDR3: CASTGGPQPQHF. CDR3 coding DNA: TGTGCCAGTACCGGGGGACCTCAGCCCCAGCATTTT. The full variable domain, completed using reference TRBV19 and TRBJ1-5, is DGGITQSPKYLFRKEGQNVTLSCEQNLNHDAMYWYRQDPGQGLRLIYYSQIVNDFQKGDIAEGYSVSREKKESFPLTVTSAQKNPTAFYLCASTGGPQPQHFGDGTRLSIL.